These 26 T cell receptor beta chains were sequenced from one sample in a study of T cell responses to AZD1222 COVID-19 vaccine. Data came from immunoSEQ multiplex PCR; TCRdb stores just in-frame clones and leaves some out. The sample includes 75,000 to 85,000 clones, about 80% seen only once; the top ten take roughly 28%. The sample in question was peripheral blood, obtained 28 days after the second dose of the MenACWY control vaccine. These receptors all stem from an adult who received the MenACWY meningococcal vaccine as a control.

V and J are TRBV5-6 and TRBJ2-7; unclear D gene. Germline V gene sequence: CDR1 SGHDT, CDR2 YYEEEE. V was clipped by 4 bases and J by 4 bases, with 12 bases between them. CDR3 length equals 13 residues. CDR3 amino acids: CASSEYHSYEQYF. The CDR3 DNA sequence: TGTGCCAGCAGCGAATACCACAGTTACGAGCAGTACTTC. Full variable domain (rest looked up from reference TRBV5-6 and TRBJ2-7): DAGVTQSPTHLIKTRGQQVTLRCSPKSGHDTVSWYQQALGQGPQFIFQYYEEEERQRGNFPDRFSGHQFPNYSSELNVNALLLGDSALYLCASSEYHSYEQYFGPGTRLTVT.

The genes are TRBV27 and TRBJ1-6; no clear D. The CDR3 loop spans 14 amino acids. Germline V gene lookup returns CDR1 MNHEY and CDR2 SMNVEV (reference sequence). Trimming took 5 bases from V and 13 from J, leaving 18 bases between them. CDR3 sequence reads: CASSPRGRRLPLHF. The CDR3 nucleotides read TGTGCCAGCAGTCCACGAGGACGGAGGCTCCCCCTCCACTTT.

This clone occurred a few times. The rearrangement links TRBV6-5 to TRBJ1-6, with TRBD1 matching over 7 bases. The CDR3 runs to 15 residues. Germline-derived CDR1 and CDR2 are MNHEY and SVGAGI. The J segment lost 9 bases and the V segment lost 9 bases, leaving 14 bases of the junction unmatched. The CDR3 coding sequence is TGTGCCAGTCGGACCATGACAGGGCAAGGTTCACCCCTCCACTTT. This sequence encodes CASRTMTGQGSPLHF.

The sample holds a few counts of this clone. The CDR3 loop is CASSFGETQYF. The CDR3 DNA follows: TGTGCCAGCAGCTTTGGGGAGACCCAGTACTTC. This rearrangement joins TRBV5-6 to TRBJ2-5, with D unresolved. The CDR3 spans 11 residues. Trimming cost V 2 bases and J 5 bases, with 4 bases left between them. CDR1 and CDR2 (germline): SGHDT, YYEEEE.

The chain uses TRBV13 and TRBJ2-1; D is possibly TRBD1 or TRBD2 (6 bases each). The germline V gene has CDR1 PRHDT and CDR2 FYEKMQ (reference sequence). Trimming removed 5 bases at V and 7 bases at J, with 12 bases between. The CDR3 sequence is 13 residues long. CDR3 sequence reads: CASSPLGGNEQFF. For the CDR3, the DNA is TGTGCCAGCAGCCCCCTAGGGGGGAATGAGCAGTTCTTC.

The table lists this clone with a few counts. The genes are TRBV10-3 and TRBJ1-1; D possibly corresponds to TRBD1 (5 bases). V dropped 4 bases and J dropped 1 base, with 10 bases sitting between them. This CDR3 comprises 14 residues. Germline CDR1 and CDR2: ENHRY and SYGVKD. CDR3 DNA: TGTGCCATCAGTGGAGCAGGGAGGAACACTGAAGCTTTCTTT. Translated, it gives CAISGAGRNTEAFF.

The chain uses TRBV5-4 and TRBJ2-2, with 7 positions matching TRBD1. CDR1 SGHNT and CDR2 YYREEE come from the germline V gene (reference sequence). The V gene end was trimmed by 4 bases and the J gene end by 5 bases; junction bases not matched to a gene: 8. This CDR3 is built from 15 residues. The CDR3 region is CASSLEDRTTGELFF. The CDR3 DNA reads TGTGCCAGCAGCCTAGAGGACAGGACGACCGGGGAGCTGTTTTTT. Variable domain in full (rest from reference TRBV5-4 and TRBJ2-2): ETGVTQSPTHLIKTRGQQVTLRCSSQSGHNTVSWYQQALGQGPQFIFQYYREEENGRGNFPPRFSGLQFPNYSSELNVNALELDDSALYLCASSLEDRTTGELFFGEGSRLTVL.

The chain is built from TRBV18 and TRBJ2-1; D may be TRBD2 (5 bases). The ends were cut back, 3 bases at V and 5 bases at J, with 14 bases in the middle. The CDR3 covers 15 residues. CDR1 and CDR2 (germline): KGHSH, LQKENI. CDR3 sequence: CASSPDPGTNNEQFF. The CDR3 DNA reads TGTGCCAGCTCACCCGATCCGGGAACCAACAATGAGCAGTTCTTC. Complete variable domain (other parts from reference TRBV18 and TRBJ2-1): NAGVMQNPRHLVRRRGQEARLRCSPMKGHSHVYWYRQLPEEGLKFMVYLQKENIIDESGMPKERFSAEFPKEGPSILRIQQVVRGDSAAYFCASSPDPGTNNEQFFGPGTRLTVL.

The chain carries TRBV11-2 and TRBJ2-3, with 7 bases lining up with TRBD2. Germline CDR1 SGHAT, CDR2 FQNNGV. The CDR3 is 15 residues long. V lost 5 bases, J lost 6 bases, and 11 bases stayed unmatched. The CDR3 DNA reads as TGTGCCAGCAGCACGTGGGCGGGGGTTTCGGATACGCAGTATTTT. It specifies CASSTWAGVSDTQYF.

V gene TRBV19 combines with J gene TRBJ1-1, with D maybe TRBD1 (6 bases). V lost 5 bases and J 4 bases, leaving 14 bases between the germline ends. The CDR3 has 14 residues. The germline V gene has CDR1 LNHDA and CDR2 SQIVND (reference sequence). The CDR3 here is CASSVGARSTEAFF. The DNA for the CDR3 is TGTGCCAGTAGTGTGGGGGCGCGGAGCACTGAAGCTTTCTTT.

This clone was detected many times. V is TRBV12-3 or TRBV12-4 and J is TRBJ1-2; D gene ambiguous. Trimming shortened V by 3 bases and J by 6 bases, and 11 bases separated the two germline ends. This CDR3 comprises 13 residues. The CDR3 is CASSFGESNGYTF. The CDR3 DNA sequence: TGTGCCAGCAGTTTCGGGGAAAGTAATGGCTACACCTTC.

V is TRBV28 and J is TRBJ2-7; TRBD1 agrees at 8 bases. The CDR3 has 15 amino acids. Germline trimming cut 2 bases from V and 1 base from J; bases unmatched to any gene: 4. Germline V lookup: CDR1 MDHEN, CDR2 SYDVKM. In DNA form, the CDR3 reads TGTGCCAGCAGTTTAGGGACAGGCCCATCCTACGAGCAGTACTTC. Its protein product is CASSLGTGPSYEQYF. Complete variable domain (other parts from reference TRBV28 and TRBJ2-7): DVKVTQSSRYLVKRTGEKVFLECVQDMDHENMFWYRQDPGLGLRLIYFSYDVKMKEKGDIPEGYSVSREKKERFSLILESASTNQTSMYLCASSLGTGPSYEQYFGPGTRLTVT.

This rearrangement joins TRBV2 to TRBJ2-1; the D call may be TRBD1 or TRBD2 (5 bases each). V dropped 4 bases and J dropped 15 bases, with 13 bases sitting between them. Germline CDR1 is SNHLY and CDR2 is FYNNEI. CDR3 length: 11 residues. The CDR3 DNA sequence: TGTGCCAGCAGTGGGGACCTCACAGGGTTCTTC. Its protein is CASSGDLTGFF.

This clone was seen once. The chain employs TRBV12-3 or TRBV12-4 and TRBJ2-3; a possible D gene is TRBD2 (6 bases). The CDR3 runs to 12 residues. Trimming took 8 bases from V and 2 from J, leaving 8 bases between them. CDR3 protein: CASGGATDTQYF. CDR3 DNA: TGTGCCAGCGGAGGGGCCACAGATACGCAGTATTTT.

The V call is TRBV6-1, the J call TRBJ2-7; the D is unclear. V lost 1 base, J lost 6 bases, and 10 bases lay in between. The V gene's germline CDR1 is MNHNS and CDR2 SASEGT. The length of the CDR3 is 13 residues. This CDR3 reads CASSEVGIGEQYF. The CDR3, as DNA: TGTGCCAGCAGTGAAGTGGGAATCGGCGAGCAGTACTTC.

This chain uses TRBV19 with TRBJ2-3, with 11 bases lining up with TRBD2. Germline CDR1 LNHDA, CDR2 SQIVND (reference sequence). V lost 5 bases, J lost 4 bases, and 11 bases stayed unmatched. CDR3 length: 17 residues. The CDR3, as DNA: TGTGCCAGTAGTGGACAGACTAGCGGGACGGGCGCAGATACGCAGTATTTT. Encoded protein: CASSGQTSGTGADTQYF.

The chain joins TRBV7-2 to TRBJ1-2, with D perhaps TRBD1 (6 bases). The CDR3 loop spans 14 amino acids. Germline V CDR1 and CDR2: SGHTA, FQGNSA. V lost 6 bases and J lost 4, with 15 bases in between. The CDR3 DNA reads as TGTGCCAGCAGTTACCCAGGGGAGCGCTATGGCTACACCTTC. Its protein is CASSYPGERYGYTF.

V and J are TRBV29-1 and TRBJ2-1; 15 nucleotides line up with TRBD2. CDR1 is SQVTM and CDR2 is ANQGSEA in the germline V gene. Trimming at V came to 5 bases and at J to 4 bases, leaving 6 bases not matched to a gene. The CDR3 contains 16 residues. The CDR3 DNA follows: TGCAGCGTTACGGGACTAGCGGGGGGTGGGTACAATGAGCAGTTCTTC. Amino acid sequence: CSVTGLAGGGYNEQFF.

The CDR3: CAISKGAGEKLFF. For the CDR3, the DNA is TGTGCCATCAGTAAAGGGGCAGGGGAAAAACTGTTTTTT. This chain links TRBV10-3 with TRBJ1-4; D is perhaps TRBD1 (5 bases). Germline values: CDR1 ENHRY, CDR2 SYGVKD. V was cut by 5 bases and J by 8 bases, with 12 bases left in between. The CDR3 runs 13 residues.

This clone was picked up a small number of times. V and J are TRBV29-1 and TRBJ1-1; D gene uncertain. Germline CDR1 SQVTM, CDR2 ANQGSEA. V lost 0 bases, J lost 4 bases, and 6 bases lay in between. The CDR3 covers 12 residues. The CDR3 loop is CSVEDGSTEAFF. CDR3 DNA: TGCAGCGTTGAAGATGGTTCCACTGAAGCTTTCTTT.

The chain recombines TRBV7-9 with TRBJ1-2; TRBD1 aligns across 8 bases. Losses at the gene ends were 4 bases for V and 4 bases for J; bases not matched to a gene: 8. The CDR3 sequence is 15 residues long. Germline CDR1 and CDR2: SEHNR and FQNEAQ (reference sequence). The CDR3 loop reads CASSSQGAWGYGYTF. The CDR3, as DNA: TGTGCCAGCAGCTCCCAGGGGGCCTGGGGCTATGGCTACACCTTC.

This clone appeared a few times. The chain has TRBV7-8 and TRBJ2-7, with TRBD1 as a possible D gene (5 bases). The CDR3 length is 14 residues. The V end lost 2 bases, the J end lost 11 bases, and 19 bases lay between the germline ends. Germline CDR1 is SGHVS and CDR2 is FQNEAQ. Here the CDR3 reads CASSLLASGAIEYF. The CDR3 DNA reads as TGTGCCAGCAGCTTATTGGCAAGTGGGGCCATTGAGTACTTC. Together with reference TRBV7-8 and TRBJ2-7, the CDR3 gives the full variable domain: GAGVSQSPRYKVAKRGQDVALRCDPISGHVSLFWYQQALGQGPEFLTYFQNEAQLDKSGLPSDRFFAERPEGSVSTLKIQRTQQEDSAVYLCASSLLASGAIEYFGPGTRLTVT.

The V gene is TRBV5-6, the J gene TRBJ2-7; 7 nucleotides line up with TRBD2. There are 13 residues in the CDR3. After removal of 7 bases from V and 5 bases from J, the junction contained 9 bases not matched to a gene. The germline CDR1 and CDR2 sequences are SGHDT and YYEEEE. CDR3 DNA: TGTGCCAGCGCTGGGAGGGGAATTAACGAGCAGTACTTC. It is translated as CASAGRGINEQYF.

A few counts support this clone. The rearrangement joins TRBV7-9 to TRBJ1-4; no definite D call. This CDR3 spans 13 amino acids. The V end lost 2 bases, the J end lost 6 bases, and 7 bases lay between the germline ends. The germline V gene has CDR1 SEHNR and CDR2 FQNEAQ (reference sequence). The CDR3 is CASSLYTDEKLFF. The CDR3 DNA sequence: TGTGCCAGCAGCTTATACACGGATGAAAAACTGTTTTTT. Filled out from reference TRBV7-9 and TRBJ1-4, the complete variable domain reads DTGVSQNPRHKITKRGQNVTFRCDPISEHNRLYWYRQTLGQGPEFLTYFQNEAQLEKSRLLSDRFSAERPKGSFSTLEIQRTEQGDSAMYLCASSLYTDEKLFFGSGTQLSVL.

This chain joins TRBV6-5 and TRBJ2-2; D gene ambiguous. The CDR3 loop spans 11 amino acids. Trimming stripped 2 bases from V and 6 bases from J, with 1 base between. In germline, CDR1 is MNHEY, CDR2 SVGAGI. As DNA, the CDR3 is TGTGCCAGCAGTTACGCCGGGGAGCTGTTTTTT. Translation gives CASSYAGELFF.

The CDR3 DNA reads as TGTGCCAGCAGTGAAGAGGGGGGAGGTTCCTACGAGCAGTACTTC. It yields the protein CASSEEGGGSYEQYF. The chain links TRBV6-4 to TRBJ2-7; D is perhaps TRBD1 or TRBD2 (6 bases each). Per germline, CDR1 MRHNA and CDR2 SNTAGT. This CDR3 region has 15 residues. The germline V and J ends were trimmed by 3 bases and 1 base, with 13 bases remaining between them.